The sequence of this TCR beta chain was determined in a study of blood T cell repertoires in COVID-19. Study at large: Some COVID-19 samples were acute and others convalescent; all came from the United States, Italy and Spain. In each case, the material was cDNA or gDNA derived from T cells, B-cell-depleted T cells, or PBMCs.

Authors' methods: Amplification with reference gene primers provided the estimates of nucleated cell counts. Only in-frame clones appear in the TCRdb table, and some are missing; sequencing was by immunoSEQ multiplex PCR. V and J calls and clone size are as listed in that table; D and trimming were resolved from the DNA. The sample contains 34,000 or so clones, roughly 80% of which appear only once. Germline CDR1 and CDR2: SQVTM and ANQGSEA. V lost 6 bases to trimming and J lost 2 bases; unmatched junction nucleotides: 14. This CDR3 comprises 16 residues. The sequence derives from a man aged 80 or over with acute or convalescent COVID-19. The V gene is TRBV29-1, the J gene TRBJ2-3; 7 bases map to TRBD2. Sequenced material: peripheral blood. The CDR3 DNA reads as TGCAGCGTAAAGGGAGTGGGGAGGGGCTCCACAGATACGCAGTATTTT. Its translation: CSVKGVGRGSTDTQYF.